This T cell receptor beta chain comes out of a study of T cell repertoires in cytomegalovirus infection. Study summary: Public TCR beta signature analysis indicated the presence of both CMV infection and matching HLA type. The study, taken as a whole, reports: HLA-C-restricted CMV clonotypes gave the most frequent clonotype in two of eight donors.

One entry per CDR3 protein, called by TCRdb with MiXCR from the reads. Among 150,000 to 200,000 distinct CDR3 sequences listed, approximately 15% were seen once. This clonotype occurred many times. Its antigen is unknown. The clonotype was recovered from a human donor in good health (CMV status not recorded). Some clones in this sample may be carry-over from other donors' samples. The sample was PBMCs.

The CDR3 DNA follows: TGTGCCAGCAGTTTAGCGGGCGATAGTTACAATGAGCAGTTCTTC. It encodes CASSLAGDSYNEQFF. The chain carries TRBV28 and TRBJ2-1, with a possible D match to TRBD2 (5 bases). CDR3 length equals 15 residues. V lost 2 bases, J lost 4 bases, and 12 bases lay in between. The germline CDR1 and CDR2 sequences are MDHEN and SYDVKM. The full variable domain, rest sourced from reference TRBV28 and TRBJ2-1, is DVKVTQSSRYLVKRTGEKVFLECVQDMDHENMFWYRQDPGLGLRLIYFSYDVKMKEKGDIPEGYSVSREKKERFSLILESASTNQTSMYLCASSLAGDSYNEQFFGPGTRLTVL.